Described below is a single T cell receptor (beta chain) sequence and its context. Antigen: not known. This CDR3 comprises 15 residues. Trimming cost V 3 bases and J 5 bases, with 13 bases left between them. Germline CDR1 reads KGHSH; CDR2 reads LQKENI. This specimen belongs to a study of shared clonotypes between healthy human individuals. Study-wide background: With ages of 18 to 49, the donors were two women and three men. Study conclusions and caveats: Four donors had around 5% of their naive CD4 clonotypes in common.

Per the original data handling: Filtering differed for immunoSEQ, which gave only junction sequences without quality scores. Only in-frame clones appear in the TCRdb table, and some are missing; sequencing was by immunoSEQ multiplex PCR. That table gives V, J and clone size, and the DNA gave D and trimming. The data show fewer than 2.5 million clones, 93% seen once. Nashville, Tennessee was home to all donors, each a Caucasian adult. Input material: naive CD4+ T cells from PBMCs. The subset denotes: CD45RA+ positively selected. The clonotype comes from a man between 18 and 29 years old in good health. Some clones in this sample may be carry-over from other donors' samples. The chain has TRBV18 and TRBJ2-2; the D is unclear. The DNA of the CDR3 is TGTGCCAGCTCACCCCTCCAGACTTTAACCGGGGAGCTGTTTTTT. Translation gives CASSPLQTLTGELFF.